These 11 T cell receptor beta chains were sequenced from one sample in a study of cytomegalovirus exposure and HLA in healthy donors. The primer mix had 60 Vbeta and 13 Jbeta primers. Profiling relied on immunoSEQ multiplex PCR, and the TCRdb table lists in-frame clones only, not all of them. The sample holds 150,000 to 200,000 clones, 84% seen once. Sequenced: PBMCs. The receptors here all came from a man between 18 and 35 years old in good health and CMV-seronegative.

This rearrangement joins TRBV4-2 to TRBJ2-1; tentative D call: TRBD2 (6 bases). CDR1 and CDR2 (germline): LGHNA, YNFKEQ. The CDR3 sequence is 15 residues long. The ends were cut back, 0 bases at V and 1 base at J, with 7 bases in the middle. CDR3 coding DNA: TGTGCCAGCAGCCAAGATCGGGAGTCCTACAATGAGCAGTTCTTC. Its translation is CASSQDRESYNEQFF.

The J gene is TRBJ1-1, the V gene TRBV19; D is undetermined. V was trimmed by 5 bases and J by 3 bases, leaving 13 bases between them. This CDR3 spans 14 amino acids. CDR1 LNHDA and CDR2 SQIVND come from the germline V gene (reference sequence). This CDR3 is CASSFRGSYTEAFF. The CDR3 DNA sequence: TGTGCCAGTAGTTTTCGGGGATCGTACACTGAAGCTTTCTTT.

CDR3 DNA: TGTGCCAGCAGCCCAACACAGGGGACTGTGAACAATGAGCAGTTCTTC. Translation gives CASSPTQGTVNNEQFF. This chain joins TRBV9 and TRBJ2-1; D may be TRBD1 (7 bases). Germline lookup yields CDR1 SGDLS and CDR2 YYNGEE. The length of the CDR3 is 16 residues. Deletions cut 4 bases from V and 5 bases from J, with 19 bases between.

This chain links TRBV2 with TRBJ2-7; 11 nucleotides match TRBD2. The ends lost 6 bases at V and 6 bases at J; junction bases unmatched: 4. This CDR3 has 13 residues. The V gene's germline CDR1 is SNHLY and CDR2 FYNNEI. The chain's CDR3 is CASSGTSGSEQYF. DNA of the CDR3: TGTGCCAGCAGCGGGACTAGCGGTTCCGAGCAGTACTTC. Complete variable domain (other parts from reference TRBV2 and TRBJ2-7): EPEVTQTPSHQVTQMGQEVILRCVPISNHLYFYWYRQILGQKVEFLVSFYNNEISEKSEIFDDQFSVERPDGSNFTLKIRSTKLEDSAMYFCASSGTSGSEQYFGPGTRLTVT.

CDR3 nucleotides: TGTGCCAGCAGCTTAATCGGGGGGTACGAGCAGTACTTC. It codes for CASSLIGGYEQYF. The chain is built from TRBV5-6 and TRBJ2-7; 7 nucleotides line up with TRBD2. The germline V gene encodes CDR1 SGHDT and CDR2 YYEEEE. The CDR3 totals 13 residues. The trim removed 2 bases at V and 4 bases at J, leaving 3 bases unmatched.

This chain connects TRBV6-5 to TRBJ2-7, with unresolved D. V was trimmed by 2 bases and J by 2 bases, leaving 10 bases between them. Germline values: CDR1 MNHEY, CDR2 SVGAGI. This CDR3 is built from 14 residues. CDR3 bases: TGTGCCAGCAGTTACGTATCTACGGCCTACGAGCAGTACTTC. Protein product: CASSYVSTAYEQYF.

The J gene is TRBJ2-1, the V gene TRBV6-5; D is possibly TRBD1 (7 bases). The V gene's germline CDR1 is MNHEY and CDR2 SVGAGI. Deletions cut 7 bases from V and 5 bases from J, with 18 bases between. The CDR3 length is 15 residues. This CDR3 is CASKGPGGTDNEQFF. In DNA, the CDR3 is TGTGCCAGCAAGGGGCCTGGGGGGACAGACAATGAGCAGTTCTTC.

This chain links TRBV9 with TRBJ2-5; 8 bases map to TRBD2. Germline V gene lookup returns CDR1 SGDLS and CDR2 YYNGEE. Trimming removed 10 bases from V and 4 bases from J; junction bases left unmatched: 12. This CDR3 is 14 amino acids long. In DNA form, the CDR3 reads TGTGCCGAGCTGCAGCGGGAGTTGGGAGAGACCCAGTACTTC. Encoded protein: CAELQRELGETQYF.

The rearrangement uses TRBV9 and TRBJ2-3; D call uncertain. Between the trimmed V and J ends, which lost 3 bases and 0 bases, there was a span of 5 bases. Germline V gene sequence: CDR1 SGDLS, CDR2 YYNGEE. The CDR3 is made up of 13 amino acids. The CDR3 nucleotides read TGTGCCAGCAGCGCGTCTAGCACAGATACGCAGTATTTT. As protein: CASSASSTDTQYF.

The chain recombines TRBV4-3 with TRBJ2-1; TRBD2 is a possible D gene (7 bases). The CDR3 extends over 15 amino acids. V lost 1 base, J lost 8 bases, and 15 bases lay in between. The germline gives CDR1 LGHNA, CDR2 YSLEER. For the CDR3, the DNA is TGCGCCAGCAGCCAAGCGGGGAGGGGGGCCGATGAGCAGTTCTTC. It is translated as CASSQAGRGADEQFF.

The chain is built from TRBV2 and TRBJ1-2; 7 bases line up with TRBD1. Germline assignment: CDR1 SNHLY and CDR2 FYNNEI. V was pared by 10 bases and J by 7 bases, with 21 bases of the junction left unmatched. The CDR3 is made up of 16 amino acids. CDR3 coding DNA: TGTGCCACCAATACAGGGGTCATGTCATTGGTCTCTGGCTACACCTTC. Its translation: CATNTGVMSLVSGYTF.